The 5 T cell receptor beta chains below come from one sample, sequenced in a study of blood T cells in healthy people across ages (dated by TCRdb to the mid-2010s). Library construction relied on 5' RACE. The run used an Illumina HiSeq 2500. The second PCR ran for about 7 to 11 cycles and used a J-beta primer mix along with a sample-barcoded 5' primer. The public sequencing data were trimmed at Q25 with fastp and processed into clonotypes with MiXCR by TCRdb, which kept only in-frame beta chains. Entries that share a CDR3 protein sequence are merged under the most common genes and DNA. The table for this sample lists 600,000 to 850,000 distinct CDR3 sequences; about 42% of them were counted only once. Approximately 22% of the sample goes to the ten largest clones. Material for sequencing was blood. The receptors originated from a woman in her sixties or seventies in good health.

This clonotype was counted between two and nine times. The rearrangement uses TRBV28 and TRBJ2-7; a weak D match, TRBD1 (5 bases). Trimming left V 10 bases short and J 2 bases short, with 21 bases between. The CDR3 is made up of 15 amino acids. Germline V CDR1 and CDR2: MDHEN, SYDVKM. Here the CDR3 DNA reads TGTGCCACTGAGGAGCAGGGCCTTATTCCCTACGAGCAGTACTTC. As protein: CATEEQGLIPYEQYF.

This clonotype was recorded many times. This chain links TRBV11-2 with TRBJ2-1; weak D call: TRBD2 (7 bases). Per germline, CDR1 SGHAT and CDR2 FQNNGV. This CDR3 has 15 residues. Trimming stripped 5 bases from V and 3 bases from J, with 14 bases between. The CDR3 protein is CASSKGGTNYNEQFF. The CDR3 nucleotides read TGTGCCAGCAGCAAGGGGGGGACAAACTACAATGAGCAGTTCTTC.

In regard to this clonotype: Germline and junction disagree at one end, which may indicate a read error. V gene TRBV4-2 combines with J gene TRBJ2-7; possible D gene TRBD1, 5 bases. The CDR3 extends over 16 amino acids. CDR1 and CDR2 (germline): LGHNA, YNFKEQ. The CDR3 coding sequence is TGTGCCGGCAGCCAAGGGGTTGGGGCAGACTCCTCCGAGCAGTACTTC. It codes for CAGSQGVGADSSEQYF.

This clonotype has just a few counts. The V and J genes are TRBV30 and TRBJ2-5, with TRBD1 identical over 8 bases. This CDR3 region has 13 residues. The germline V gene encodes CDR1 GTSNPN and CDR2 SVGIG (reference sequence). V was pared by 2 bases and J by 5 bases, with 4 bases of the junction left unmatched. The DNA of the CDR3 is TGTGCCTGGAGTCCAGGGGGCGTGGAGACCCAGTACTTC. Its translation is CAWSPGGVETQYF.

J is TRBJ2-5 and V is TRBV5-1, with D possibly matching TRBD1 (6 bases). The J call is in doubt because the DNA end fits TRBJ2-7 better. CDR3 length equals 13 residues. The germline V gene encodes CDR1 SGHRS and CDR2 YFSETQ. The DNA for the CDR3 is TGCGCCAGCAGCAGGACAGCCACCTACGAGCAGTACTTC. It specifies CASSRTATYEQYF.